This passage covers 7 T cell receptor beta chains from one sample sequenced in a study of beta chain features in type 1 diabetes. Expressed TCRB transcripts were sequenced, since all the RNA that had been isolated was reverse transcribed. Clones were read by immunoSEQ multiplex PCR, and TCRdb kept only the in-frame ones, dropping some. Altogether 140,000 to 150,000 clones are present, around 9.3% being singletons, with the ten largest covering 1.3%. The specimen was naive CD4+ T cells from blood. The receptors shown here come from a man in his late teens or twenties in good health.

The chain carries TRBV19 and TRBJ2-6, with 8 bases lining up with TRBD1. Germline CDR1 reads LNHDA; CDR2 reads SQIVND (reference sequence). V trimming: 5 bases; J trimming: 1 base; junction bases outside the gene matches: 7. CDR3 length: 17 amino acids. The CDR3 reads CASSLRTGLSGANVLTF. The CDR3 DNA reads TGTGCCAGTAGTCTGAGGACAGGGCTATCTGGGGCCAACGTCCTGACTTTC. Supplemented by reference TRBV19 and TRBJ2-6, the full variable domain reads DGGITQSPKYLFRKEGQNVTLSCEQNLNHDAMYWYRQDPGQGLRLIYYSQIVNDFQKGDIAEGYSVSREKKESFPLTVTSAQKNPTAFYLCASSLRTGLSGANVLTFGAGSRLTVL.

This chain joins TRBV7-2 and TRBJ1-2; no firm D call. The CDR3 consists of 15 residues. V was shortened by 5 bases and J by 0 bases, with 13 bases between the two germline ends. Germline CDR1 is SGHTA and CDR2 is FQGNSA. The CDR3 sequence is CASSPPGGTNYGYTF. The CDR3, as DNA: TGTGCCAGCAGCCCCCCGGGAGGTACTAACTATGGCTACACCTTC.

This clone was observed a handful of times. This rearrangement joins TRBV30 to TRBJ1-2; D is ambiguous. CDR1 and CDR2 from the germline V gene are GTSNPN and SVGIG (reference sequence). V lost 6 bases to trimming and J lost 5 bases, with 10 bases between them. The CDR3 length is 11 residues. Here the CDR3 reads CACGLGYGYTF. The CDR3 bases are TGTGCCTGTGGACTAGGTTATGGCTACACCTTC.

A few counts support this clone. The chain couples TRBV28 to TRBJ1-5; TRBD1 matches at 8 bases. Per germline, CDR1 MDHEN and CDR2 SYDVKM. V was clipped by 4 bases and J by 5 bases; unmatched bases: 7. The CDR3 consists of 15 residues. DNA of the CDR3: TGTGCCAGCAGTTATCGGACAGGGATGGATCAGCCCCAGCATTTT. Protein: CASSYRTGMDQPQHF.

CDR3 region: CASSINRGYEQYF. The CDR3 bases are TGTGCCAGCAGCATAAACAGGGGCTACGAGCAGTACTTC. The chain uses TRBV13 and TRBJ2-7; 7 bases align to TRBD1. The germline gives CDR1 PRHDT, CDR2 FYEKMQ (reference sequence). The CDR3 extends over 13 amino acids. After removal of 5 bases from V and 3 bases from J, the junction contained 4 bases not matched to a gene.

J is TRBJ2-7 and V is TRBV4-3, with 9 bases aligning to TRBD1. From germline, CDR1 is LGHNA and CDR2 YSLEER. The trim removed 0 bases at V and 4 bases at J, leaving 4 bases unmatched. This CDR3 spans 15 amino acids. The CDR3 is CASSQDKTGGYEQYF. The CDR3 coding sequence is TGCGCCAGCAGCCAAGATAAGACAGGGGGATACGAGCAGTACTTC.

This clone was picked up a small number of times. The rearrangement links TRBV27 to TRBJ2-5; tentatively, D is TRBD2 (6 bases). Looked up from germline, CDR1 is MNHEY and CDR2 is SMNVEV (reference sequence). The germline V and J ends were trimmed by 7 bases and 3 bases, with 21 bases remaining between them. This CDR3 region has 16 residues. The CDR3 coding sequence is TGTGCCAGCACCCTCCCGCCAAGGAGGGTAAAAGAGACCCAGTACTTC. This translates into CASTLPPRRVKETQYF.